This TCR beta chain was captured in a study of sequential checkpoint blockade in melanoma. Libraries were prepared by immunoSEQ multiplex PCR; TCRdb keeps only in-frame clonotypes and omits some of them. The table shows some 5,100 clones, with roughly 24% occurring only once. The germline V and J ends were trimmed by 2 bases and 7 bases, with 9 bases remaining between them. CDR1 and CDR2 (germline): MDHEN, SYDVKM. CDR3 size: 13 residues. Noted treatment: randomized to nivolumab then ipilimumab (arm A) or the reverse (arm B). Patients had received no earlier DNA-damaging chemotherapy. Only a few counts were recorded for this clone.

The receptor was derived from a human donor with melanoma. The V and J genes are TRBV28 and TRBJ1-5; D might be TRBD1 (5 bases). This specimen was tumor tissue (inferred from file names), taken from a patient given nivolumab and ipilimumab in sequence. For the CDR3, the DNA is TGTGCCAGCAGTTTAGCAGGGTCGCAGCCCCAGCATTTT. Translation: CASSLAGSQPQHF.